Sequencing of this TCR beta chain was carried out in a study of blood T cell repertoires in COVID-19. The CDR3 is made up of 17 amino acids. Per the germline V gene, CDR1 is SSHAT and CDR2 is FNYEAQ (reference sequence). Original processing notes: For nucleated cells, counts were estimated from reference gene primer amplification. Produced via immunoSEQ multiplex PCR; TCRdb's table is partial and in-frame only. V, J and clone size are taken as reported in that table, and D and trimming were inferred from the DNA itself. The sample consists of tens of thousands of clones, 65% to 80% of them appearing once. Comments on this clone: One end of the junction is discordant with germline, which a read error may explain.

The chain recombines TRBV7-7 with TRBJ2-1; 7 nucleotides align to TRBD2. The sequenced sample was peripheral blood. The clonotype comes from a human donor in a cohort sampled during active COVID-19. As DNA, the CDR3 is TGTGCTAGCAGCCACTTTGATTCTAGCGGCCAGAACAATGAGCAGTTCTTC. Encoded protein: CASSHFDSSGQNNEQFF.